A single sample is the source of the 3 T cell receptor beta chains below, sequenced in a study of lymphopenia after photon versus proton radiotherapy. TCRdb's table, derived via immunoSEQ multiplex PCR, lists solely in-frame clones and lacks some. In the table there are over 25,000 clones, about 90% of which are singletons. This material consisted of peripheral blood, taken from a patient treated with photon-based radiotherapy. These receptors originate from a woman aged 50 to 65 with pancreatic cancer.

The chain uses TRBV19 and TRBJ2-1, with a tentative D call TRBD1 (5 bases). This CDR3 comprises 14 residues. CDR1 is LNHDA and CDR2 is SQIVND in the germline V gene (reference sequence). Deletions cut 7 bases from V and 8 bases from J, with 18 bases between. This CDR3 reads CASTPRAGLDEQFF. CDR3 bases: TGTGCCAGTACCCCCCGGGCAGGGCTCGATGAGCAGTTCTTC.

In its sample, this clone was seen once. The chain links TRBV5-4 to TRBJ2-7; D call uncertain. The CDR3 sequence is 14 residues long. Trimming left V 4 bases short and J 4 bases short, with 15 bases between. From germline, CDR1 is SGHNT and CDR2 YYREEE (reference sequence). CDR3 sequence reads: CASSNQLTGYEQYF. CDR3 DNA sequence: TGTGCCAGCAGCAACCAATTAACCGGTTACGAGCAGTACTTC.

The rearrangement uses TRBV19 and TRBJ1-3; D is undetermined. The CDR3 extends over 14 amino acids. V lost 5 bases and J 0 bases, leaving 8 bases between the germline ends. The V gene's germline CDR1 is LNHDA and CDR2 SQIVND (reference sequence). The CDR3 sequence is CASSENSSGNTIYF. Here the CDR3 DNA reads TGTGCCAGTAGTGAGAACTCCTCTGGAAACACCATATATTTT.